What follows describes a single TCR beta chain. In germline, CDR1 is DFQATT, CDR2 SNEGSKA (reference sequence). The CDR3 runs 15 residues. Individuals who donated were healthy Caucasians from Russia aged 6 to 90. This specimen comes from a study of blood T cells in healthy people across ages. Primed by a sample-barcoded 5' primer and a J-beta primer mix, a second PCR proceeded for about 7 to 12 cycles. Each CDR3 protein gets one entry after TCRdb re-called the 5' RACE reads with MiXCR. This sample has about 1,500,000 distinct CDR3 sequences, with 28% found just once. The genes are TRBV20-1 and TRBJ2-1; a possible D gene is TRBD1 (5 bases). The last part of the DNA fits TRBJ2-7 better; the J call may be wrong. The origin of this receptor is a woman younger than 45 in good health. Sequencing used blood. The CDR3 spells CSAYTDSPLYNEQYF. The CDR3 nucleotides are TGCAGTGCTTATACTGACAGTCCCCTCTACAATGAGCAGTACTTC.